The 29 T cell receptor beta chains below were found in one sample sequenced in a study of blood T cells in healthy people across ages. A second PCR, run for about 7 to 12 cycles, used a sample-barcoded 5' primer plus a J-beta primer mix. TCRdb analysed the 5' RACE reads with MiXCR anew, one entry per CDR3 protein. The sample lists roughly 1.4 million distinct CDR3 sequences; around 55% were seen once. Sequencing input: blood. All receptors come from a man between 18 and 35 years old in good health.

The chain is built from TRBV10-2 and TRBJ2-7, with a weak D call TRBD2 (5 bases). The end of the DNA is better explained by TRBJ2-5, so the J call may be wrong. The germline gives CDR1 WSHSY, CDR2 SAAADI. CDR3 length: 14 residues. The CDR3 loop reads CASGVRVALETQYF. The CDR3 DNA is TGCGCCAGCGGTGTCCGTGTAGCGTTAGAGACCCAGTACTTC.

The J gene is TRBJ2-1, the V gene TRBV20-1; D is unresolved. Germline V gene lookup returns CDR1 DFQATT and CDR2 SNEGSKA (reference sequence). CDR3 length: 13 amino acids. V was trimmed by 3 bases and J by 4 bases, leaving 10 bases between them. The CDR3 nucleotides are TGCAGTGCTAGTCGTTACAGATACAATGAGCAGTTCTTC. It translates to CSASRYRYNEQFF.

Only a few counts were recorded for this clonotype. The V call is TRBV12-3 or TRBV12-4, the J call TRBJ2-1, with TRBD1 matching over 7 bases. This CDR3 region has 17 residues. J lost 1 base, V lost 5 bases, and 11 bases had no gene match. The CDR3 is CASSPGSGQTSYNEQFF. CDR3 sequence (DNA): TGTGCCAGCAGTCCGGGGTCGGGACAGACATCCTACAATGAGCAGTTCTTC.

This chain connects TRBV4-1 to TRBJ2-3, with D unresolved. V shed 0 bases and J shed 6 bases, with 10 bases lying between them. Germline V lookup: CDR1 MGHRA, CDR2 YSYEKL. The CDR3 is 14 amino acids. The CDR3 DNA sequence: TGCGCCAGCAGCCAAGAATGGGGATCGGATACGCAGTATTTT. This codes for CASSQEWGSDTQYF.

The V gene is TRBV6-1, the J gene TRBJ1-2, with D uncertain. CDR1 MNHNS and CDR2 SASEGT come from the germline V gene. This CDR3 is 13 amino acids long. V was cut by 3 bases and J by 2 bases, with 7 bases left in between. The CDR3 nucleotides are TGTGCCAGCAGTGATTACGGCAACTATGGCTACACCTTC. Protein sequence: CASSDYGNYGYTF.

This clonotype came up once. CDR3 in amino acids: CASSRAGPGGAYEQYF. The CDR3 DNA follows: TGTGCCAGCAGTCGCGCCGGCCCCGGCGGAGCCTACGAGCAGTACTTC. The chain employs TRBV6-5 and TRBJ2-5; D is ambiguous. Matching the DNA end better, TRBJ2-7 makes the J call doubtful. The CDR3 runs to 16 residues. Germline CDR1 and CDR2: MNHEY and SVGAGI.

The V and J genes are TRBV6-5 and TRBJ2-5; possibly TRBD1 for D (6 bases). The CDR3 spans 15 residues. The germline V gene has CDR1 MNHEY and CDR2 SVGAGI. Deletions cut 5 bases from V and 3 bases from J, with 16 bases between. CDR3 coding DNA: TGTGCCAGCAGTCCCGCCAGGGGAGTGGAAGAGACCCAGTACTTC. As protein: CASSPARGVEETQYF.

The chain is built from TRBV12-3 or TRBV12-4 and TRBJ2-5; D is perhaps TRBD1 (5 bases). The CDR3 is 14 residues long. V was cut by 3 bases and J by 4 bases, with 12 bases left in between. CDR3 sequence: CASSFLGPGETQYF. The CDR3 nucleotides are TGTGCCAGCAGTTTTCTGGGGCCAGGAGAGACCCAGTACTTC.

The V and J genes are TRBV20-1 and TRBJ2-1; 15 bases are a match to TRBD2. The J call is uncertain, as TRBJ2-7 better fits the DNA end. The germline V gene encodes CDR1 DFQATT and CDR2 SNEGSKA (reference sequence). This CDR3 contains 15 residues. CDR3 sequence: CSGTSGRAAYNEQYF. Here the CDR3 DNA reads TGCAGTGGGACTAGCGGGAGGGCGGCCTACAATGAGCAGTACTTC.

This clonotype was found a few times. This sequence joins TRBV7-7 and TRBJ2-1, with TRBD2 identical over 7 bases. CDR3 length: 16 residues. Germline values: CDR1 SSHAT, CDR2 FNYEAQ (reference sequence). V shed 5 bases, J shed 10 bases, and the junction held 17 bases outside the gene matches. CDR3 region: CASSEGREKDFGEQFF. DNA of the CDR3: TGTGCCAGCAGCGAGGGGCGGGAGAAGGATTTCGGGGAGCAGTTCTTC.

The chain recombines TRBV12-3 or TRBV12-4 with TRBJ2-7; D is perhaps TRBD1 (5 bases). CDR3 length: 14 amino acids. V was shortened by 3 bases and J by 7 bases, with 16 bases between the two germline ends. Here the CDR3 reads CASSFTHSDSEQYF. The CDR3 DNA reads as TGTGCCAGCAGTTTCACGCACAGTGACAGTGAGCAGTACTTC.

The chain couples TRBV20-1 to TRBJ2-3; 10 bases align to TRBD1. V was pared by 5 bases and J by 6 bases, with 11 bases of the junction left unmatched. Germline V gene lookup returns CDR1 DFQATT and CDR2 SNEGSKA (reference sequence). This CDR3 contains 15 residues. The CDR3 protein is CSAVDRGRTPDTQYF. The DNA for the CDR3 is TGCAGTGCTGTCGACAGGGGGCGCACCCCGGATACGCAGTATTTT.

A note on this clonotype: The junction shows a germline mismatch at one end, possibly a read error. The chain couples TRBV20-1 to TRBJ2-1; either TRBD1 or TRBD2 may supply D (6 bases each). Germline CDR1 reads DFQATT; CDR2 reads SNEGSKA (reference sequence). The CDR3 sequence is 13 residues long. CDR3 nucleotides: TGCATTGCTAGGGGGGATTCCTACAATGAGCAGTTCTTC. This gives the protein CIARGDSYNEQFF.

The J gene is TRBJ1-1, the V gene TRBV6-2 or TRBV6-3, with TRBD1 identical over 7 bases. The V gene's germline CDR1 is MNHEY and CDR2 SVGEGT. Trimming took 5 bases from V and 0 from J; bases not matched to a gene: 3. CDR3 size: 14 residues. CDR3 region: CASSTGQLNTEAFF. The CDR3 nucleotides are TGTGCCAGCAGTACGGGACAGTTGAACACTGAAGCTTTCTTT.

A single count supports this clonotype. V gene TRBV12-5 combines with J gene TRBJ2-1, with TRBD2 matching 11 bases. Per germline, CDR1 LGHNT and CDR2 FRNRAP. Trimming removed 2 bases from V and 5 bases from J; junction bases left unmatched: 5. The CDR3 runs 16 residues. The CDR3 spells CASGLISGRADNEQFF. The CDR3 DNA sequence: TGTGCTAGTGGTTTGATTAGCGGGAGGGCCGACAATGAGCAGTTCTTC.

The V gene is TRBV5-1, the J gene TRBJ2-6, with a tentative D call TRBD1 (6 bases). V dropped 4 bases and J dropped 1 base, with 21 bases sitting between them. Germline CDR1 and CDR2: SGHRS and YFSETQ. The CDR3 contains 19 residues. The CDR3 reads CASSQEGRTVRSGANVLTF. CDR3 bases: TGCGCCAGCAGCCAAGAGGGAAGGACAGTCAGATCTGGGGCCAACGTCCTGACTTTC.

This clonotype showed up just a few times. CDR3 loop: CASRNHEQYF. CDR3 bases: TGTGCCAGTAGGAATCACGAGCAGTACTTC. The chain uses TRBV6-1 and TRBJ2-7; unclear D gene. The CDR3 is 10 residues long. The germline CDR1 and CDR2 sequences are MNHNS and SASEGT. Trimming removed 9 bases from V and 5 bases from J, with 8 bases in between.

The chain links TRBV12-3 or TRBV12-4 to TRBJ2-5; perhaps TRBD2 as D (5 bases). CDR3 length: 12 amino acids. Trimming took off 11 bases at V and 11 bases at J, with 21 bases between the two ends. CDR3 residues: CAGCYGGLEQYF. CDR3 bases: TGTGCCGGCTGTTATGGAGGTCTTGAGCAGTACTTC.

The rearrangement links TRBV7-8 to TRBJ2-5; possibly TRBD2 for D (6 bases). The length of the CDR3 is 14 residues. Deletions cut 8 bases from V and 4 bases from J, with 17 bases between. Looked up from germline, CDR1 is SGHVS and CDR2 is FQNEAQ. The CDR3 bases are TGTGCCAGCCGCCTTCGGGGAGGACGAGAGACCCAGTACTTC. It translates to CASRLRGGRETQYF.

The chain's CDR3 is CASISLAGYEQYF. CDR3 in DNA: TGTGCCAGTATCTCCCTAGCGGGTTACGAGCAGTACTTC. The J gene is TRBJ2-7, the V gene TRBV2; TRBD2 aligns across 8 bases. V was clipped by 9 bases and J by 4 bases; unmatched bases: 8. Germline CDR1 reads SNHLY; CDR2 reads FYNNEI. The CDR3 has 13 amino acids.

This clonotype was seen a handful of times. V gene TRBV20-1 combines with J gene TRBJ1-2; D is unclear. The germline gives CDR1 DFQATT, CDR2 SNEGSKA (reference sequence). This CDR3 contains 10 residues. V lost 6 bases to trimming and J lost 6 bases, with 8 bases between them. The CDR3 spells CSAWVDGYTF. CDR3 DNA sequence: TGCAGTGCGTGGGTGGATGGCTACACCTTC.

This clonotype was found once. V gene TRBV27 combines with J gene TRBJ2-7; no clear D. Germline V lookup: CDR1 MNHEY, CDR2 SMNVEV (reference sequence). The germline V and J ends were trimmed by 8 bases and 2 bases, with 16 bases remaining between them. This CDR3 comprises 14 residues. The CDR3 region is CASQRSYDAYEQYF. CDR3 DNA sequence: TGTGCCAGCCAGAGAAGTTACGACGCCTACGAGCAGTACTTC.

The rearrangement links TRBV12-3 or TRBV12-4 to TRBJ2-7; 7 bases are shared with TRBD1. After removal of 6 bases from V and 6 bases from J, the junction contained 11 bases not matched to a gene. This CDR3 is built from 14 residues. For the CDR3, the DNA is TGTGCCAGCAGGCCTGCAGGGGGATTGGCCGAGCAGTACTTC. Protein product: CASRPAGGLAEQYF.

The V call is TRBV29-1, the J call TRBJ2-5; maybe TRBD1 (6 bases). CDR1 SQVTM and CDR2 ANQGSEA come from the germline V gene. This CDR3 is 12 amino acids long. Between the trimmed V and J ends, which lost 4 bases and 5 bases, there was a span of 11 bases. CDR3 protein: CSVVGGFETQYF. The CDR3, as DNA: TGCAGCGTTGTAGGGGGATTTGAGACCCAGTACTTC.

The chain carries TRBV3-1 and TRBJ2-2, with 7 bases identical to TRBD1. From germline, CDR1 is LGHDT and CDR2 YNNKEL (reference sequence). V shed 3 bases, J shed 5 bases, and the junction held 3 bases outside the gene matches. The CDR3 runs 14 residues. CDR3 residues: CASSQGQMTGELFF. CDR3 nucleotide sequence: TGTGCCAGCAGCCAGGGACAGATGACCGGGGAGCTGTTTTTT.

The genes are TRBV28 and TRBJ2-4; 10 bases are a match to TRBD1. The CDR3 has 16 amino acids. Germline V gives CDR1 MDHEN, CDR2 SYDVKM. The J segment lost 1 base and the V segment lost 7 bases, leaving 7 bases of the junction unmatched. The CDR3 DNA reads as TGTGCCAGCACCCGGAGGACAGGGGGGGCCAAAAACATTCAGTACTTC. Encoded protein: CASTRRTGGAKNIQYF.

In its sample, this clonotype was seen a few times. The J gene is TRBJ2-3, the V gene TRBV27; a possible D gene is TRBD1 (6 bases). CDR1 MNHEY and CDR2 SMNVEV come from the germline V gene (reference sequence). The CDR3 runs to 12 residues. Trimming pared 6 bases from V and 4 bases from J, leaving 8 bases between. CDR3 coding DNA: TGTGCCAGCAGACGACAGGCAGATACGCAGTATTTT. As protein: CASRRQADTQYF.

Note on this clonotype: A junction boundary mismatches the germline segment, possibly from a read error. CDR3: CASTLAGAGTGTQYF. CDR3 DNA: TGTGCCAGCACCTTGGCGGGGGCCGGCACAGGTACGCAGTATTTT. The V call is TRBV7-8, the J call TRBJ2-3; the D gene is possibly TRBD2 (7 bases). Germline V gene sequence: CDR1 SGHVS, CDR2 FQNEAQ. The CDR3 is 15 amino acids.

The chain carries TRBV27 and TRBJ1-2; D unclear. Germline CDR1 and CDR2: MNHEY and SMNVEV (reference sequence). Trimming left V 2 bases short and J 0 bases short, with 7 bases between. The CDR3 spans 14 residues. CDR3 protein: CASSLGSTNYGYTF. In nucleotides, the CDR3 is TGTGCCAGCAGTTTAGGTAGTACTAACTATGGCTACACCTTC.